One sample yielded the 14 T cell receptor beta chains listed below, sequenced in a study of PD-1 blockade in classical Hodgkin lymphoma. Libraries were prepared by immunoSEQ multiplex PCR; TCRdb keeps only in-frame clonotypes and omits some of them. The top ten clones hold roughly 30% of a sample with about 3,000 clones, 63% of them seen once. Exposure to brentuximab vedotin varied, and each patient had relapsed following autologous stem cell transplantation. CD8+ T cells were isolated from thawed PBMCs by magnetic negative selection. The material was CD8+ T cells from blood, obtained at baseline. All receptors come from a human donor with classical Hodgkin lymphoma.

The chain employs TRBV29-1 and TRBJ2-3, with D perhaps TRBD1 (6 bases). The CDR3 spans 13 residues. V shed 7 bases and J shed 0 bases, with 11 bases lying between them. Germline V CDR1 and CDR2: SQVTM, ANQGSEA. CDR3 protein: CSGDTTSTDTQYF. The CDR3 DNA is TGCAGCGGGGACACTACTAGCACAGATACGCAGTATTTT.

The chain recombines TRBV29-1 with TRBJ2-6; weak D call: TRBD2 (5 bases). Germline V gene data show CDR1 as SQVTM and CDR2 as ANQGSEA. CDR3 length equals 14 residues. V was pared by 4 bases and J by 4 bases, with 11 bases between. DNA for the CDR3: TGCAGCGTTGGTGCGGGTAACGGGGCCAACGTCCTGACTTTC. Protein product: CSVGAGNGANVLTF.

This chain connects TRBV11-2 to TRBJ1-2; D is unclear. Per germline, CDR1 SGHAT and CDR2 FQNNGV. The V end was cut by 5 bases, the J end by 3 bases, with 10 bases between. The CDR3 spans 13 residues. The DNA for the CDR3 is TGTGCCAGCAGCAGACCGGGAGACTATGGCTACACCTTC. Amino acids: CASSRPGDYGYTF.

The chain couples TRBV6-6 to TRBJ2-5; a weak D match, TRBD2 (5 bases). This CDR3 spans 11 amino acids. The germline gives CDR1 MNHNY, CDR2 SVGAGI (reference sequence). Trimming took 0 bases from V and 9 from J, leaving 5 bases between them. CDR3 nucleotide sequence: TGTGCCAGCAGTTACTCGGAGGCCCAGTACTTC. It is translated as CASSYSEAQYF.

In this sample, this clone turned up a few times. The chain carries TRBV6-5 and TRBJ1-5; 7 nucleotides match TRBD1. The V segment lost 6 bases and the J segment 3 bases; nucleotides outside the gene matches: 2. There are 13 residues in the CDR3. Germline loops: CDR1 MNHEY, CDR2 SVGAGI. The DNA of the CDR3 is TGTGCCAGCAGGGGACAGCTCAATCAGCCCCAGCATTTT. Translation: CASRGQLNQPQHF.

This chain joins TRBV4-1 and TRBJ1-5, with D maybe TRBD1 (6 bases). The V and J ends lost 1 base and 2 bases respectively, with 15 bases between them. From germline, CDR1 is MGHRA and CDR2 YSYEKL. CDR3 length: 17 amino acids. DNA for the CDR3: TGCGCCAGCAGCCAAGTGTCGGGGGCCCCGGGCAATCAGCCCCAGCATTTT. This encodes CASSQVSGAPGNQPQHF.

The rearrangement uses TRBV28 and TRBJ2-7; TRBD1 is a possible D gene (6 bases). There are 15 residues in the CDR3. CDR1 is MDHEN, CDR2 SYDVKM, per germline. Trimming took 3 bases from V and 3 from J, leaving 15 bases between them. The CDR3 DNA sequence: TGTGCCAGCAGTTTCACCCAGGGGTTTGGCTACGAGCAGTACTTC. Protein product: CASSFTQGFGYEQYF.

DNA for the CDR3: TGCGCCAGCAAGGTGGGACTAGGGGGTGAGCAGTTCTTC. It is translated as CASKVGLGGEQFF. The gene calls are TRBV10-1 and TRBJ2-1, with 8 bases aligning to TRBD2. CDR1 and CDR2 (germline): WNHNN, SYGVQD (reference sequence). J gave up 9 bases and V 7 bases, and 8 bases lay outside the gene matches. CDR3 length equals 13 residues.

In its sample, this clone ranks as medium-sized. The rearrangement joins TRBV29-1 to TRBJ2-7; 8 nucleotides line up with TRBD2. The CDR3 extends over 15 amino acids. V was clipped by 1 base and J by 0 bases; unmatched bases: 5. The germline gives CDR1 SQVTM, CDR2 ANQGSEA. CDR3 nucleotides: TGCAGCGTTGAAGGGTTGCGGGGGGACTCCTACGAGCAGTACTTC. This encodes CSVEGLRGDSYEQYF.

This chain joins TRBV4-1 and TRBJ2-7; 8 bases match TRBD1. The CDR3 length is 15 residues. Germline V CDR1 and CDR2: MGHRA, YSYEKL. J gave up 7 bases and V 1 base, and 9 bases lay outside the gene matches. Here the CDR3 DNA reads TGCGCCAGCAGCCAAGTTATCCAGGGGGCGATTGAGCAGTACTTC. Protein product: CASSQVIQGAIEQYF.

The chain carries TRBV7-8 and TRBJ1-1; unclear D gene. The V gene's germline CDR1 is SGHVS and CDR2 FQNEAQ. Trimming took off 3 bases at V and 5 bases at J, with 13 bases between the two ends. CDR3 length equals 14 residues. The CDR3 spells CASSFNSRITEAFF. The CDR3 nucleotides are TGTGCCAGCAGCTTTAACTCGAGAATTACTGAAGCTTTCTTT.

This clone was detected only a few times. The genes are TRBV7-6 and TRBJ2-5; D may match TRBD1 or TRBD2 (6 bases each). The V gene lost 5 bases and the J gene lost 4 bases, with 17 bases spanning the gap. The length of the CDR3 is 15 residues. Germline lookup yields CDR1 SGHVS and CDR2 FNYEAQ. The CDR3 bases are TGTGCCAGCAGCCCAACCGGGGGCTCCCTAGAGACCCAGTACTTC. Its translation is CASSPTGGSLETQYF.

This clone was seen more than once but under ten times. The chain links TRBV6-5 to TRBJ2-5; D possibly corresponds to TRBD2 (5 bases). The CDR3 covers 11 residues. Germline V gene lookup returns CDR1 MNHEY and CDR2 SVGAGI. V was clipped by 5 bases and J by 7 bases, with 8 bases between them. The CDR3 region has the DNA TGTGCCAGCAGTCCCGGAGGGACCCAGTACTTC. Residues: CASSPGGTQYF.

The gene calls are TRBV7-8 and TRBJ2-1, with TRBD2 matching over 8 bases. J was trimmed by 8 bases and V by 2 bases; bases with no gene match: 17. The CDR3 spans 18 residues. Germline V gene data show CDR1 as SGHVS and CDR2 as FQNEAQ. The CDR3 DNA is TGTGCCAGCAGCTTATCCGACGTCGGGAGGGCCCTGGGACATGAGCAGTTCTTC. This sequence encodes CASSLSDVGRALGHEQFF.